The rows below give T cell receptor beta chains drawn from one sample of a study of blood T cells in healthy people across ages. One entry per CDR3 protein, called by TCRdb with MiXCR from the 5' RACE reads. The sample carries around 940,000 distinct CDR3 sequences, around 54% recorded once. Sequencing was carried out using blood. Receptor source: a woman aged 55-69 years in good health. The CDR3 runs from the conserved cysteine through the conserved F or W. Each record gives: V gene, J gene, clone size, CDR3 protein. Clone size is stated in some rows and not others, as once, few, many or a class when expanded.

V: TRBV10-3; J: TRBJ2-4; size: .; CDR3: CAISEDRGRDIQYF
V: TRBV29-1; J: TRBJ2-1; size: few; CDR3: CSVEGASNEQFF
V: TRBV20-1; J: TRBJ2-1; size: .; CDR3: CSARLAPSYNEQFF
V: TRBV28; J: TRBJ2-7; size: .; CDR3: CASRPTHPRGEQYF
V: TRBV7-2; J: TRBJ2-5; size: .; CDR3: CASSLAGSQGTQYF
V: TRBV11-2; J: TRBJ2-3; size: .; CDR3: CASGLDRPWRESPDTQYF
V: TRBV7-9; J: TRBJ1-1; size: few; CDR3: CASSEPRRFYPGGDTEAFF
V: TRBV3-1; J: TRBJ1-2; size: .; CDR3: CASSGDSFYGYTF
V: TRBV7-2; J: TRBJ2-5; size: .; CDR3: CASNKPQETQYF
V: TRBV2; J: TRBJ2-4; size: .; CDR3: CASGLAAKNIQYF
V: TRBV4-1; J: TRBJ2-7; size: .; CDR3: CASSQPTSGRTYEQYF
V: TRBV20-1; J: TRBJ2-5; size: few; CDR3: CSARSPSGASGSIKQYF
V: TRBV20-1; J: TRBJ1-4; size: .; CDR3: CSAKGPNEKLFF
V: TRBV5-1; J: TRBJ2-5; size: .; CDR3: CASSSQNQETQYF
V: TRBV27; J: TRBJ1-1; size: few; CDR3: CASRRDGNTEAFF
V: TRBV11-2; J: TRBJ2-1; size: .; CDR3: CASSRNRGRSYNEQFF
V: TRBV30; J: TRBJ2-7; size: few; CDR3: CAWSRGANEQYF
V: TRBV4-1; J: .; size: .; CDR3: CASSRGLAYYEQYF
V: TRBV15; J: TRBJ1-3; size: many; CDR3: CATSRDPVFDSGNTIYF
V: TRBV28; J: TRBJ2-7; size: .; CDR3: CASSFRTSASYEQYF
V: TRBV29-1; J: TRBJ2-3; size: .; CDR3: CSVEGGREPHIDTQYF
V: TRBV7-6; J: TRBJ1-6; size: .; CDR3: CASSLGGHNSPLHF
V: TRBV6-2/TRBV6-3; J: TRBJ2-7; size: .; CDR3: CATDGRGTAIKEQYF
V: TRBV7-9; J: TRBJ2-7; size: .; CDR3: CASSLTGPAEQYF
V: TRBV12-3/TRBV12-4; J: TRBJ2-7; size: .; CDR3: CASRLADNPYEQYF
V: TRBV20-1; J: TRBJ2-1; size: few; CDR3: CSAVGQGGYYNEQFF
V: TRBV15; J: TRBJ2-6; size: .; CDR3: CATSRGTGSSGANVLTF
V: TRBV29-1; J: TRBJ1-2; size: .; CDR3: CSVPLGGRGYTF
V: TRBV4-1; J: TRBJ2-1; size: .; CDR3: CASSHRPGLANYNEQFF
V: TRBV4-1; J: TRBJ1-5; size: .; CDR3: CASSGGDQPQHF
V: TRBV12-3/TRBV12-4; J: TRBJ2-1; size: .; CDR3: CASSFTADEQFF
V: TRBV6-5; J: TRBJ2-1; size: few; CDR3: CASNPFEQFF
V: TRBV7-9; J: TRBJ2-7; size: few; CDR3: CASSFRSGAKVSSSYEQYF
V: TRBV3-1; J: TRBJ2-6; size: .; CDR3: CASSQDLAGQGDSGANVLTF
V: TRBV29-1; J: TRBJ2-7; size: few; CDR3: CSVVTQYEQYF
V: TRBV11-3; J: TRBJ2-3; size: few; CDR3: CASSSQAGLTDTQYF
V: TRBV2; J: TRBJ2-7; size: .; CDR3: CASRATNSYEQYF